This T cell receptor (beta chain) is drawn from a study of cytomegalovirus exposure and HLA in healthy donors. Study-wide context: About 80 million unique TCRs from HLA-typed donors were held in an early data release. Ancestry clustering placed around 81% of 350 to 500 genotyped donors in the Caucasian-associated cluster. Points from the study as a whole: Most of the TCR beta V segments (in an earlier analysis) were productive either about 87% or about 30% of the time.

Notes on this clone: Its antigen remains unidentified.

PCR used 60 Vbeta primers and 13 Jbeta primers. Here immunoSEQ multiplex PCR was the method, and the copy in TCRdb shows in-frame clones only, minus some. The table lists 100,000 to 150,000 clones, around 80% of them singletons. CDR1 and CDR2 from the germline V gene are LGHNA and YNFKEQ. Trimming shortened V by 2 bases and J by 2 bases, and 16 bases separated the two germline ends. The length of the CDR3 is 16 residues. The material sequenced was PBMCs. The receptor was derived from a young man in good health and CMV-seropositive. This chain uses TRBV4-2 with TRBJ2-7, with D perhaps matching TRBD2 (6 bases). The chain's CDR3 is CASSQIGGRVPYEQYF. For the CDR3, the DNA is TGTGCCAGCAGCCAAATCGGGGGACGAGTCCCCTACGAGCAGTACTTC.